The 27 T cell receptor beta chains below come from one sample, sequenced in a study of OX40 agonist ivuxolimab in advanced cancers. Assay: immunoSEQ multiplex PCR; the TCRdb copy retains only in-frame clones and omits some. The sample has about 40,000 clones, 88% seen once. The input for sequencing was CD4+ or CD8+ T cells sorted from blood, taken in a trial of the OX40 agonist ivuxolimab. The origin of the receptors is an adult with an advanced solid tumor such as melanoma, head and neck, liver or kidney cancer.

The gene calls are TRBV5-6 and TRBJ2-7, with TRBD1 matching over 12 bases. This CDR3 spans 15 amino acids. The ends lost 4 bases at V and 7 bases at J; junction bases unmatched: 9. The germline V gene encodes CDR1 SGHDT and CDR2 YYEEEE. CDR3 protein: CASSISGQGAKEQYF. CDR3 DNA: TGTGCCAGCAGCATTTCGGGACAGGGGGCTAAAGAGCAGTACTTC. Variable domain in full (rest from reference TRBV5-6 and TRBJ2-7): DAGVTQSPTHLIKTRGQQVTLRCSPKSGHDTVSWYQQALGQGPQFIFQYYEEEERQRGNFPDRFSGHQFPNYSSELNVNALLLGDSALYLCASSISGQGAKEQYFGPGTRLTVT.

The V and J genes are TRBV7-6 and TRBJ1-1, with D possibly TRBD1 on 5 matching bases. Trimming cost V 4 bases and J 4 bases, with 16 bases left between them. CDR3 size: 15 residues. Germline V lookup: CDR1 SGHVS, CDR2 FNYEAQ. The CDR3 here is CASSSPGVGSTEAFF. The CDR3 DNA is TGTGCCAGCAGCTCCCCGGGGGTGGGCAGCACTGAAGCTTTCTTT. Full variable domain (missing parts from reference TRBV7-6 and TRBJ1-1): GAGVSQSPRYKVTKRGQDVALRCDPISGHVSLYWYRQALGQGPEFLTYFNYEAQQDKSGLPNDRFSAERPEGSISTLTIQRTEQRDSAMYRCASSSPGVGSTEAFFGQGTRLTVV.

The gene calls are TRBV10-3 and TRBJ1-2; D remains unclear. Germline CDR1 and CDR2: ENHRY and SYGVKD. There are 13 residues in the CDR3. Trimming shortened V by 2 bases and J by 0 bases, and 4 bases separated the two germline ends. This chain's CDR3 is CAISENSNYGYTF. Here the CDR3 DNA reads TGTGCCATCAGTGAGAACTCTAACTATGGCTACACCTTC.

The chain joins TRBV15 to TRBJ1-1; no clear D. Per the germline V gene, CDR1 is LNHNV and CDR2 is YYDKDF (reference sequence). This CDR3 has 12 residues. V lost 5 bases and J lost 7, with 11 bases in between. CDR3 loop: CATSPTRNEAFF. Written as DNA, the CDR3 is TGTGCCACCAGCCCAACCCGGAATGAAGCTTTCTTT.

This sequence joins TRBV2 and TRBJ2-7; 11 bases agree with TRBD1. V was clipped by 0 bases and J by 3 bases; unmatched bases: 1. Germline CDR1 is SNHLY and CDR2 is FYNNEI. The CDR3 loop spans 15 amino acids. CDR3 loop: CASSEAGTGGYEQYF. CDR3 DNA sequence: TGTGCCAGCAGTGAAGCCGGGACAGGGGGCTACGAGCAGTACTTC.

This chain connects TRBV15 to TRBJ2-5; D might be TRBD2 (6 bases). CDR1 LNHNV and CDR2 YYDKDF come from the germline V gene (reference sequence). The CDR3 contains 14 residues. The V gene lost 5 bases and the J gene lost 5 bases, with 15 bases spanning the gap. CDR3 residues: CATSAGAGPETQYF. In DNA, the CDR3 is TGTGCCACCAGCGCAGGCGCGGGGCCGGAGACCCAGTACTTC.

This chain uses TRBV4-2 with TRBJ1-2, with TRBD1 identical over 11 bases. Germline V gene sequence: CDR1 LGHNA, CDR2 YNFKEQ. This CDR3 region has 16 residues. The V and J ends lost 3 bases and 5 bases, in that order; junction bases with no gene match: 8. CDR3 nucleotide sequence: TGTGCCAGCAGCCAGGACAGGGGGCCCTGGAGGTATGGCTACACCTTC. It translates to CASSQDRGPWRYGYTF.

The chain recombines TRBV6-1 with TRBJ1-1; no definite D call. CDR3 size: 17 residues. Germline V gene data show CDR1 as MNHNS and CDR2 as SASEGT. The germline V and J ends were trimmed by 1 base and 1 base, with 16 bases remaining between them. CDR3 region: CASSEEEGTGRNTEAFF. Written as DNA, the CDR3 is TGTGCCAGCAGTGAAGAAGAGGGAACCGGACGGAACACTGAAGCTTTCTTT.

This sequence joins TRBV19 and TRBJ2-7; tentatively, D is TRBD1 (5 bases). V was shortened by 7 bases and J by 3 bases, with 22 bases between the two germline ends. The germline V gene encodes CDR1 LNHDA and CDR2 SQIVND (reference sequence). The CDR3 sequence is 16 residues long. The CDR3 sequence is CASTRSSTERSYEQYF. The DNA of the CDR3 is TGTGCCAGTACCCGATCCTCGACAGAGAGGAGCTACGAGCAGTACTTC.

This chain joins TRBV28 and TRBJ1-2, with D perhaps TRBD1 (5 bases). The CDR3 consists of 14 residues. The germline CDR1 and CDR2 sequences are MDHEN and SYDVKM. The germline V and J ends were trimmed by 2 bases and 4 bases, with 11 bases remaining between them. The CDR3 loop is CASSLKGGTYGYTF. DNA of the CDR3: TGTGCCAGCAGTTTAAAAGGAGGGACCTATGGCTACACCTTC.

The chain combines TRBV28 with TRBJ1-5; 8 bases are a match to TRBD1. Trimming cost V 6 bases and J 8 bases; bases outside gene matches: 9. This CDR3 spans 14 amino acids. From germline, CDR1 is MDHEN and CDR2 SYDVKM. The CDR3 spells CASSGQGRYEPQHF. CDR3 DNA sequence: TGTGCCAGCAGCGGACAGGGAAGATATGAGCCCCAGCATTTT.

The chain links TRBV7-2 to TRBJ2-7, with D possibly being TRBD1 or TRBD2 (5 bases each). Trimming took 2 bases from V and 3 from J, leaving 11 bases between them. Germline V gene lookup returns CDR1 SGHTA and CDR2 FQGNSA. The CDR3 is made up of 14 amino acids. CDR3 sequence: CASSLRDGVYEQYF. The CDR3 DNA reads TGTGCCAGCAGCTTAAGGGACGGAGTCTACGAGCAGTACTTC.

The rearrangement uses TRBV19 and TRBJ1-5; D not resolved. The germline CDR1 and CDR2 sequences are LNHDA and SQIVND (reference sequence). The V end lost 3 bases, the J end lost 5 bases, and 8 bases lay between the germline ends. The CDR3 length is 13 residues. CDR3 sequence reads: CASSMIGDQPQHF. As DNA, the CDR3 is TGTGCCAGTAGTATGATAGGAGATCAGCCCCAGCATTTT. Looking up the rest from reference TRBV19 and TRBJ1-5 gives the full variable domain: DGGITQSPKYLFRKEGQNVTLSCEQNLNHDAMYWYRQDPGQGLRLIYYSQIVNDFQKGDIAEGYSVSREKKESFPLTVTSAQKNPTAFYLCASSMIGDQPQHFGDGTRLSIL.

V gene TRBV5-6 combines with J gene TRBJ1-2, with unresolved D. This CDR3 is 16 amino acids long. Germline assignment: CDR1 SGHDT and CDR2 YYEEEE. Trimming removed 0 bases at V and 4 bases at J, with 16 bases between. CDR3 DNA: TGTGCCAGCAGCTTGGTTTTAGGGATGGAGGTCTATGGCTACACCTTC. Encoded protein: CASSLVLGMEVYGYTF.

The CDR3 DNA is TGTGCCAGCAGCTTGGGAGGACTAGCGGGAGATGAGCAGTTCTTC. This gives the protein CASSLGGLAGDEQFF. This chain links TRBV5-8 with TRBJ2-1; the match to TRBD2 covers 13 bases. Germline V CDR1 and CDR2: SGHTS, YDEGEE. With 0 bases clipped from V and 8 bases from J, the junction kept 2 bases outside the gene matches. The CDR3 runs to 15 residues.

The CDR3 DNA reads TGTGCCAGCAGTTACCGGACGACAGGGGACACTGAAGCTTTCTTT. Translated, it gives CASSYRTTGDTEAFF. The chain has TRBV6-6 and TRBJ1-1, with TRBD1 matching over 8 bases. This CDR3 contains 15 residues. The J segment lost 3 bases and the V segment lost 2 bases, leaving 5 bases of the junction unmatched. Germline V gene data show CDR1 as MNHNY and CDR2 as SVGAGI (reference sequence).

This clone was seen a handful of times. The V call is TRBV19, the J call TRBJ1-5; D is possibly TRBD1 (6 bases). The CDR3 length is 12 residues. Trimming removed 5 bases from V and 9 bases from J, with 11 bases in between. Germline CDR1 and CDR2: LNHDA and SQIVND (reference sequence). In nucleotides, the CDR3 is TGTGCCAGTAGTTCAGGGGCCTGGCCCCAGCATTTT. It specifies CASSSGAWPQHF.

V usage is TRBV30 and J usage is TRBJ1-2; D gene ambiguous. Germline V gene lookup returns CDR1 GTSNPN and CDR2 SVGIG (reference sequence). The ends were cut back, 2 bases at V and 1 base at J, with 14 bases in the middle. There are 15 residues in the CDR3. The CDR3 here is CAWSLTGVFNYGYTF. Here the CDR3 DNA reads TGTGCCTGGAGTCTAACCGGGGTTTTTAACTATGGCTACACCTTC.

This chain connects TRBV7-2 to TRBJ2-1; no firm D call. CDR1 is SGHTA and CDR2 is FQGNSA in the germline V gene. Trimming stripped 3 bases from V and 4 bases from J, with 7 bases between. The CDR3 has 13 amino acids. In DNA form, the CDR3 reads TGTGCCAGCAGCTTTAAGTGGTACAATGAGCAGTTCTTC. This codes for CASSFKWYNEQFF.

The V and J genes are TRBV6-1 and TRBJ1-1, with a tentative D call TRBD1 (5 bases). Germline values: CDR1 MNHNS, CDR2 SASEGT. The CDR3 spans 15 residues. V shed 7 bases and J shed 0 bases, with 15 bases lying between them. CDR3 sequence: CASNKWDGLNTEAFF. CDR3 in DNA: TGTGCCAGCAACAAATGGGACGGATTGAACACTGAAGCTTTCTTT.

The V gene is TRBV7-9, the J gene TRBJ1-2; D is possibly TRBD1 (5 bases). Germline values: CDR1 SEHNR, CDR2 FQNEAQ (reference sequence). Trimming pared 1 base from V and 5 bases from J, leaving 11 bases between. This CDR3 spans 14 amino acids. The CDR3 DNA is TGTGCCAGCAGCTTAGGGCAGGGAGTTTATGGCTACACCTTC. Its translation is CASSLGQGVYGYTF.

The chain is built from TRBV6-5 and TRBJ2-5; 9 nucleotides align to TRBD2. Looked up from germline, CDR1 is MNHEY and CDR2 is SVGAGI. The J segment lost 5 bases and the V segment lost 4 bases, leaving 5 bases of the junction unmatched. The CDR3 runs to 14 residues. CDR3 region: CASSWAGGLETQYF. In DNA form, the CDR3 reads TGTGCCAGCAGTTGGGCGGGGGGGCTTGAGACCCAGTACTTC.

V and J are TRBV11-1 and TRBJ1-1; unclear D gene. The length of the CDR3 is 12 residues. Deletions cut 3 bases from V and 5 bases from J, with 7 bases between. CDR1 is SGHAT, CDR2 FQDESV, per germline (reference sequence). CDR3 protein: CASSFSGTEAFF. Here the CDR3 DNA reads TGTGCCAGCAGCTTTTCGGGGACTGAAGCTTTCTTT.

The CDR3 DNA reads TGTGCCAGCAGCCGGGACGGCCCCCCGCCTTGGCCCCAGCATTTT. This codes for CASSRDGPPPWPQHF. This rearrangement joins TRBV5-8 to TRBJ1-5; TRBD1 is a possible D gene (5 bases). V gave up 4 bases and J gave up 9 bases, with 20 bases separating them. The CDR3 is 15 amino acids. Germline V gene lookup returns CDR1 SGHTS and CDR2 YDEGEE. Supplemented by reference TRBV5-8 and TRBJ1-5, the full variable domain reads EAGVTQSPTHLIKTRGQQATLRCSPISGHTSVYWYQQALGLGLQFLLWYDEGEERNRGNFPPRFSGRQFPNYSSELNVNALELEDSALYLCASSRDGPPPWPQHFGDGTRLSIL.

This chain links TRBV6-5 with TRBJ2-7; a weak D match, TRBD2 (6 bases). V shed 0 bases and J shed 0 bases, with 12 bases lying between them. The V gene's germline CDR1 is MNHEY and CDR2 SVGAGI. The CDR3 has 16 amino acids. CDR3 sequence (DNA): TGTGCCAGCAGTTACTCGATCGGGGGTATCTCCTACGAGCAGTACTTC. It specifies CASSYSIGGISYEQYF.

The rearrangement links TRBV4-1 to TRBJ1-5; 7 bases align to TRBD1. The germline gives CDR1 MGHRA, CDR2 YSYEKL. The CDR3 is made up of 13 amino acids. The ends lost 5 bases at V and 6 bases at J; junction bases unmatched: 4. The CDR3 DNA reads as TGCGCCAGCAGCTCGACAGGGACTCAGCCCCAGCATTTT. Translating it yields CASSSTGTQPQHF.

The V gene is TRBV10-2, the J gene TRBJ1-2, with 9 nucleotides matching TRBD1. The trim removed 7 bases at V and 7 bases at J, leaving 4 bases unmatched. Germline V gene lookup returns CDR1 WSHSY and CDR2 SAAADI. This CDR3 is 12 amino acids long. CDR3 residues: CASTWTGAGYTF. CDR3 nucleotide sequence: TGCGCCAGCACCTGGACAGGGGCTGGCTACACCTTC.